The 26 T cell receptor beta chains given below trace back to one sample, sequenced in a study of blood T cells in healthy people across ages. Together with a sample-barcoded 5' primer, a J-beta primer mix was included in a second PCR lasting roughly 6 to 12 cycles. TCRdb re-analysed the 5' RACE reads in MiXCR, keeping a single row per CDR3 protein. Found here are approximately 360,000 distinct CDR3 sequences, 45% to 60% of them singletons; the top ten hold under 65%. The specimen was blood. The receptors stem from a man in his fifties or sixties in good health.

Details on this clonotype: The junction does not match germline at one end; this may be a read error. The chain employs TRBV6-2 or TRBV6-3 and TRBJ2-5; 14 bases are a match to TRBD2. CDR1 is MNHEY, CDR2 SVGEGT, per germline. The CDR3 is made up of 14 amino acids. CDR3 coding DNA: TGTGCCAGCGGGACTAGCGGGAGTTTGAAGACCCGGTACTTC. It specifies CASGTSGSLKTRYF.

This sequence joins TRBV3-1 and TRBJ2-1; D remains unclear. The CDR3 loop spans 12 amino acids. Germline V lookup: CDR1 LGHDT, CDR2 YNNKEL (reference sequence). V shed 10 bases and J shed 6 bases, with 13 bases lying between them. The CDR3 is CATLSSVNEQFF. DNA for the CDR3: TGTGCCACCCTGAGCTCAGTCAATGAGCAGTTCTTC.

In its sample, this clonotype was seen a few times. The rearrangement links TRBV20-1 to TRBJ2-5; TRBD1 might be the D (6 bases). The CDR3 contains 16 residues. The V gene's germline CDR1 is DFQATT and CDR2 SNEGSKA (reference sequence). V was pared by 5 bases and J by 0 bases, with 19 bases between. CDR3 region: CSAPPGADLNQETQYF. The CDR3 nucleotides are TGCAGTGCTCCTCCAGGGGCGGACTTGAACCAAGAGACCCAGTACTTC.

This clonotype has ten or more counts. The rearrangement joins TRBV29-1 to TRBJ2-1; TRBD2 is a possible D gene (6 bases). This CDR3 has 12 amino acids. V shed 7 bases and J shed 8 bases, with 15 bases lying between them. Per germline, CDR1 SQVTM and CDR2 ANQGSEA. CDR3 loop: CSAKPRDYEQFF. The CDR3 coding sequence is TGCAGCGCCAAGCCCCGGGACTATGAGCAGTTCTTC.

This chain joins TRBV29-1 and TRBJ2-5; 11 bases are a match to TRBD1. The J call is uncertain, as TRBJ2-7 better fits the DNA end. The germline CDR1 and CDR2 sequences are SQVTM and ANQGSEA. The CDR3 covers 14 residues. The CDR3 loop reads CSVDAGTGGNEQYF. DNA for the CDR3: TGCAGCGTTGACGCCGGGACAGGGGGTAACGAGCAGTACTTC.

The chain recombines TRBV10-1 with TRBJ1-2, with TRBD1 as a possible D gene (6 bases). V was shortened by 4 bases and J by 2 bases, with 11 bases between the two germline ends. In germline, CDR1 is WNHNN, CDR2 SYGVQD (reference sequence). The CDR3 loop spans 14 amino acids. The CDR3 loop reads CASSVPQGNYGYTF. CDR3 DNA sequence: TGCGCCAGCAGTGTGCCACAGGGAAACTATGGCTACACCTTC.

The gene calls are TRBV20-1 and TRBJ1-1, with a tentative D call TRBD1 (6 bases). Trimming took 0 bases from V and 0 from J, leaving 14 bases between them. CDR1 is DFQATT, CDR2 SNEGSKA, per germline (reference sequence). The CDR3 covers 16 residues. In DNA form, the CDR3 reads TGCAGTGCTAGAGATGGAGGGGGGATTATGAACACTGAAGCTTTCTTT. Its protein is CSARDGGGIMNTEAFF.

The V gene is TRBV4-1, the J gene TRBJ2-3; 11 bases match TRBD2. The CDR3 extends over 19 amino acids. Per the germline V gene, CDR1 is MGHRA and CDR2 is YSYEKL. Trimming took 0 bases from V and 6 from J; bases not matched to a gene: 14. CDR3 loop: CASSQEESRLAGIPDTQYF. The CDR3 DNA is TGCGCCAGCAGCCAAGAAGAGTCCCGACTAGCGGGAATTCCGGATACGCAGTATTTT.

Many counts were recorded for this clonotype. This sequence joins TRBV7-2 and TRBJ1-2; the D is unclear. Looked up from germline, CDR1 is SGHTA and CDR2 is FQGNSA. The CDR3 consists of 13 residues. V was shortened by 5 bases and J by 8 bases, with 15 bases between the two germline ends. The CDR3 loop is CASSLDGFGGYTF. The CDR3 nucleotides read TGTGCCAGCAGCCTAGACGGGTTCGGGGGCTACACCTTC.

The chain combines TRBV29-1 with TRBJ2-3, with D unresolved. The CDR3 is 13 amino acids. Looked up from germline, CDR1 is SQVTM and CDR2 is ANQGSEA. V shed 4 bases and J shed 1 base, with 9 bases lying between them. CDR3 in DNA: TGCAGCGTTGGATATCTGGGCACAGATACGCAGTATTTT. It is translated as CSVGYLGTDTQYF.

This chain links TRBV18 with TRBJ1-1; D not certain. The CDR3 is 14 amino acids. The germline V and J ends were trimmed by 2 bases and 0 bases, with 7 bases remaining between them. CDR1 and CDR2 (germline): KGHSH, LQKENI. CDR3 DNA: TGTGCCAGCTCACCATCCCGAATGAACACTGAAGCTTTCTTT. It specifies CASSPSRMNTEAFF.

The DNA of the CDR3 is TGCAGTGCTCCTAGCGAACCATACGAGCAGTACTTC. Protein sequence: CSAPSEPYEQYF. The chain employs TRBV20-1 and TRBJ2-7; D might be TRBD2 (6 bases). The CDR3 contains 12 residues. Deletions cut 5 bases from V and 4 bases from J, with 12 bases between. CDR1 is DFQATT, CDR2 SNEGSKA, per germline (reference sequence).

This clonotype was counted between two and nine times. V usage is TRBV12-3 or TRBV12-4 and J usage is TRBJ1-2; D is perhaps TRBD1 (5 bases). V lost 4 bases and J lost 5, with 8 bases in between. This CDR3 spans 12 amino acids. CDR3 loop: CASSSRQYGYTF. For the CDR3, the DNA is TGTGCCAGCAGTTCCCGACAGTATGGCTACACCTTC.

The sample holds a few counts of this clonotype. The rearrangement links TRBV20-1 to TRBJ2-7; TRBD2 matches at 7 bases. The V and J ends lost 6 bases and 3 bases, in that order; junction bases with no gene match: 8. The CDR3 runs to 13 residues. Germline CDR1 is DFQATT and CDR2 is SNEGSKA (reference sequence). The CDR3 bases are TGCAGTGCGGAGGGAGGGGCCCACTACGAGCAGTACTTC. Translation: CSAEGGAHYEQYF.

This sequence joins TRBV2 and TRBJ2-1; 10 bases map to TRBD2. The V and J ends lost 5 bases and 7 bases, in that order; junction bases with no gene match: 8. CDR1 is SNHLY and CDR2 is FYNNEI in the germline V gene. The CDR3 spans 15 residues. The CDR3 loop is CASSPSGRAWNEQFF. CDR3 bases: TGTGCCAGCAGTCCTAGCGGGAGAGCGTGGAATGAGCAGTTCTTC. The full variable domain, rest sourced from reference TRBV2 and TRBJ2-1, is EPEVTQTPSHQVTQMGQEVILRCVPISNHLYFYWYRQILGQKVEFLVSFYNNEISEKSEIFDDQFSVERPDGSNFTLKIRSTKLEDSAMYFCASSPSGRAWNEQFFGPGTRLTVL.

In its sample, this clonotype was seen a few times. V is TRBV2 and J is TRBJ1-2; D is unresolved. This CDR3 comprises 14 residues. The germline gives CDR1 SNHLY, CDR2 FYNNEI. V lost 7 bases and J lost 3, with 15 bases in between. In nucleotides, the CDR3 is TGTGCCAGCAACTTAAGGGAGGGCTACTATGGCTACACCTTC. Translation: CASNLREGYYGYTF.

The V call is TRBV6-5, the J call TRBJ2-3; 8 bases are a match to TRBD2. The junction had 10 bases not matched to a gene; V was cut back by 6 bases and J by 5 bases. The CDR3 covers 15 residues. Germline V gives CDR1 MNHEY, CDR2 SVGAGI. CDR3 bases: TGTGCCAGCAGATACCGTGGGACTAGGGAAGATACGCAGTATTTT. Translation: CASRYRGTREDTQYF.

The gene calls are TRBV12-3 or TRBV12-4 and TRBJ2-3, with 11 bases that match TRBD2. The V gene end was trimmed by 4 bases and the J gene end by 4 bases; junction bases not matched to a gene: 1. The CDR3 covers 14 residues. The CDR3 spells CASSSLAGADTQYF. In DNA form, the CDR3 reads TGTGCCAGCAGTTCACTAGCGGGGGCAGATACGCAGTATTTT.

On this clonotype: The junction shows a germline mismatch at one end, possibly a read error. CDR3 residues: CASRNVGWETQYF. The CDR3 DNA reads as TGCGCCAGCAGGAACGTGGGGTGGGAGACCCAGTACTTC. This chain uses TRBV11-2 with TRBJ2-7; D not resolved. Gene TRBJ2-5 matches the end of the DNA better, so the J call may be wrong. CDR3 length: 13 amino acids. Germline V gives CDR1 SGHAT, CDR2 FQNNGV.

V gene TRBV3-1 combines with J gene TRBJ2-3; D unresolved. CDR3 length equals 15 residues. Germline CDR1 LGHDT, CDR2 YNNKEL (reference sequence). V shed 5 bases and J shed 2 bases, with 14 bases lying between them. The DNA for the CDR3 is TGTGCCAGCAGCGCCCTAGGTCGGTTCACAGATACGCAGTATTTT. It is translated as CASSALGRFTDTQYF.

The V gene is TRBV3-1, the J gene TRBJ2-1; D possibly corresponds to TRBD2 (6 bases). V was pared by 2 bases and J by 6 bases, with 14 bases between. The V gene's germline CDR1 is LGHDT and CDR2 YNNKEL (reference sequence). The CDR3 totals 15 residues. DNA of the CDR3: TGTGCCAGCAGCCAACGTCAGACTAGGGGCAATGAGCAGTTCTTC. Protein: CASSQRQTRGNEQFF.

This clonotype has a handful of counts. V and J are TRBV7-2 and TRBJ2-7; no clear D. V lost 3 bases and J 0 bases, leaving 9 bases between the germline ends. Germline V gene data show CDR1 as SGHTA and CDR2 as FQGNSA. The length of the CDR3 is 14 residues. CDR3 residues: CASSFGRNSYEQYF. CDR3 DNA: TGTGCCAGCAGCTTCGGACGGAACTCCTACGAGCAGTACTTC.

The chain employs TRBV2 and TRBJ1-2; a possible D gene is TRBD1 (5 bases). Looked up from germline, CDR1 is SNHLY and CDR2 is FYNNEI. The CDR3 is made up of 13 amino acids. The V end lost 11 bases, the J end lost 9 bases, and 22 bases lay between the germline ends. The CDR3 reads CAGARADDYSYTF. In DNA form, the CDR3 reads TGTGCCGGGGCCCGGGCTGATGATTATAGCTACACCTTC.

The rearrangement joins TRBV12-5 to TRBJ1-5; no firm D call. Trimming took 6 bases from V and 7 from J, leaving 16 bases between them. Germline CDR1 LGHNT, CDR2 FRNRAP. The CDR3 sequence is 14 residues long. The CDR3 DNA is TGTGCTAGTGGCCCCGGTGAGAGCCGGCAGCCCCAGCATTTT. Amino acids: CASGPGESRQPQHF.

This clonotype came up a few times. This chain joins TRBV6-6 and TRBJ1-1; D is unclear. The CDR3 runs to 12 residues. The ends were cut back, 6 bases at V and 12 bases at J, with 17 bases in the middle. Germline V gene lookup returns CDR1 MNHNY and CDR2 SVGAGI (reference sequence). The CDR3: CASRTSERRTFF. The CDR3 DNA reads as TGTGCCAGCAGGACCTCGGAGCGTAGGACTTTCTTT.

The CDR3 sequence is CASSRPRQGVIEQYF. The DNA for the CDR3 is TGTGCCAGCAGCCGCCCTCGACAGGGGGTAATCGAGCAGTACTTC. The V call is TRBV6-2 or TRBV6-3, the J call TRBJ2-7, with 9 nucleotides matching TRBD1. V was pared by 6 bases and J by 6 bases, with 12 bases of the junction left unmatched. This CDR3 is 15 amino acids long. CDR1 and CDR2 (germline): MNHEY, SVGEGT.